This T cell receptor beta chain originates from a study of CD8+ T cells in alopecia areata. Study-wide results and caveats: In lesional scalp, particularly from alopecia totalis/universalis, clonality was higher than in normal scalp.

The study team obtained lesional scalp punch biopsies and peripheral blood from alopecia areata patients. PBMCs yielded sorted CD4+ and CD8+ T cells. Notes on this clone: What it binds is unknown.

The germline gives CDR1 SNHLY, CDR2 FYNNEI. This CDR3 has 13 amino acids. The V and J ends lost 4 bases and 0 bases respectively, with 7 bases between them. TCR sequencing used cDNA made by reverse transcription of extracted RNA. This table comes from immunoSEQ multiplex PCR, and its TCRdb copy is limited to in-frame clones, with some not included. The sample has about 110,000 clones; under 65% are singletons. The specimen was NKG2D-low CD8+ T cells sorted from blood. The chain is built from TRBV2 and TRBJ2-7; D may be TRBD2 (6 bases). The source of this sequence is a human donor with alopecia areata. This CDR3 is CASSGGTSYEQYF. The CDR3 DNA reads TGTGCCAGCAGTGGCGGGACCTCCTACGAGCAGTACTTC.